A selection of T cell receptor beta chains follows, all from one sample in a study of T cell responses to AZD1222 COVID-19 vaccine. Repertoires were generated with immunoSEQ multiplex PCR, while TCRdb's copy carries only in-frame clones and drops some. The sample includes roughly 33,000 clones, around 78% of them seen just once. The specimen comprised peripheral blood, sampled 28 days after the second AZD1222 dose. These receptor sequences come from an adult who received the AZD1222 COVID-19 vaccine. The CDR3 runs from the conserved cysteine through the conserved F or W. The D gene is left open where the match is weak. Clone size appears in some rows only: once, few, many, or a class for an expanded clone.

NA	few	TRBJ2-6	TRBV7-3	TGTGCCAGCAGCCTTATAAGCTCTGGGGCCAACGTCCTGACTTTC	CASSLISSGANVLTF
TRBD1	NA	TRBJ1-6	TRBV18	TGTGCCAGCTCACCCCCGGGACAGGGGCCTTCACCCCTCCACTTT	CASSPPGQGPSPLHF
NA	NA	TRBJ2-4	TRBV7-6	TGTGCCAGCAGCCCGGGACCAGGGACCAAAAACATTCAGTACTTC	CASSPGPGTKNIQYF
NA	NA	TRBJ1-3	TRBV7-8	TGTGCCAGCAGCTTAAGTCGTTTGGGACCGAGCTCTGGAAACACCATATATTTT	CASSLSRLGPSSGNTIYF
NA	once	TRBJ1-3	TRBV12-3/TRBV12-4	TGTGCCAGCAGTTTAGCGTCTGGAAACACCATATATTTT	CASSLASGNTIYF
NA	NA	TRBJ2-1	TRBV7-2	TGTGTTACCCAGGGCGGACTATCCTTTCTTGAGCAGTTCTTC	CVTQGGLSFLEQFF
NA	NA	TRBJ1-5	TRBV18	TGTGCCAGCTCACGGGCCTTGACCCCGAATCAGCCCCAGCATTTT	CASSRALTPNQPQHF
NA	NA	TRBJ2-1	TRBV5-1	TGCGCCAGCAGGGCGGAGCAGTTGTACAATGAGCAGTTCTTC	CASRAEQLYNEQFF
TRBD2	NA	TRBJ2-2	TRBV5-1	TGCGCCAGCAGCCCGGGGGGACTTACGACCCGGGAGCTGTTTTTT	CASSPGGLTTRELFF
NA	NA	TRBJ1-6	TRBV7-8	TGTGCCAGCAGCTTAGTAGCCGGGTATAATTCACCCCTCCACTTT	CASSLVAGYNSPLHF
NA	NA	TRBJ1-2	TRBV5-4	TGTGCCAGCAGCTTGGTGCAGGGTTTGGGATATGGCTACACCTTC	CASSLVQGLGYGYTF
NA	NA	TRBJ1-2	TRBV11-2	TGTGCCAGCAGCCGCGACCTCTCCCAGGGTGGAATTGGTGGCTACACCTTC	CASSRDLSQGGIGGYTF
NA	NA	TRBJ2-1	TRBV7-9	TGTGCCAGCAGCTTAGCGGGTAGCGGACCGAGCAATGAGCAGTTCTTC	CASSLAGSGPSNEQFF
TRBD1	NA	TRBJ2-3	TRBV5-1	TGCGCCAGCAGACCGGGACAGTACACAGATACGCAGTATTTT	CASRPGQYTDTQYF
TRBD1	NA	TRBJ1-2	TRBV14	TGTGCCAGCAGCCAAGACCACAGGGGCTATGGCTACACCTTC	CASSQDHRGYGYTF
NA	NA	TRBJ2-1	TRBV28	TGTGCCAGCAGTTTACAGCGGCGCTCCTACAATGAGCAGTTCTTC	CASSLQRRSYNEQFF
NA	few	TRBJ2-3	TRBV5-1	TGCGCCAGCAGCGATTTGCTAGGGGATACGCAGTATTTT	CASSDLLGDTQYF
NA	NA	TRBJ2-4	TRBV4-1	TGCGCCAGCAGCCGGGGTTTTGCCCGGGACAAAAAAAACATTCAGTACTTC	CASSRGFARDKKNIQYF
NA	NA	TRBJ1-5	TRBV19	TGTGCCAGTAGTTTGCACCGGGGCAATCAGCCCCAGCATTTT	CASSLHRGNQPQHF
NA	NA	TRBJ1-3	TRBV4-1	TGCGCCAGCAGCCAAGACCTCGGATACAGGAGCACTACTGGAAACACCATATATTTT	CASSQDLGYRSTTGNTIYF
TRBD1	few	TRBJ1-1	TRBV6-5	TGTGCCAGCATCATTGACAGGGTAGTCACTGAAGCTTTCTTT	CASIIDRVVTEAFF
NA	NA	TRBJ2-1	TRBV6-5	TGTGCCAGCACTCCGCGGGTCTTCAGCGATGAGCAGTTCTTC	CASTPRVFSDEQFF
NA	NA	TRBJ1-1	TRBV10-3	TGTGCCATCAGTGAGGCAAGGGGGGTGGGCATGAACACTGAAGCTTTCTTT	CAISEARGVGMNTEAFF
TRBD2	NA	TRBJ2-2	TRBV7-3	TGTGCCAGCAGCTCTCTTTCTAGCGGGAGGACCGGGGAGCTGTTTTTT	CASSSLSSGRTGELFF
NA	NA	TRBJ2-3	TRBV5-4	TGTGCCAGCAGCTTGGGAGCGGGACATTTCACAGATACGCAGTATTTT	CASSLGAGHFTDTQYF
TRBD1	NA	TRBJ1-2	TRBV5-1	TGCGCCAGCAGCTTGGGAGGGACAGATAGTTATGGCTACACCTTC	CASSLGGTDSYGYTF
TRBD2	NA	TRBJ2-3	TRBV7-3	TGTGCCAGCGGGCCTAGCGGGGGTGAGGATACGCAGTATTTT	CASGPSGGEDTQYF
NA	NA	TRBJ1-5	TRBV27	TGTGCCAGCAGTTTAGATAGAGGGAGTCAGCCCCAGCATTTT	CASSLDRGSQPQHF
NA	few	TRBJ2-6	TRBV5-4	TGTGCCAGCAGCTTGCAGGGGTTATCTGGGGCCAACGTCCTGACTTTC	CASSLQGLSGANVLTF
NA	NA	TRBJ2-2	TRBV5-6	TGTGCCAGCAGCTTGAGTTCCTGGACCCCGAACACCGGGGAGCTGTTTTTT	CASSLSSWTPNTGELFF
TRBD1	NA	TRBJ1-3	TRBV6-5	TGTGCCAGCAGTATCGACAGGGATCGTGGAAACACCATATATTTT	CASSIDRDRGNTIYF
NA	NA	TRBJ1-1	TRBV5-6	TGTGCCAGCTGTCGGGAGCGCCTGAACACTGAAGCTTTCTTT	CASCRERLNTEAFF
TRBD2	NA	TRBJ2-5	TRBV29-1	TGCAGCGTCCGGAATTCACTAGCGGGGGGTGAGACCCAGTACTTC	CSVRNSLAGGETQYF
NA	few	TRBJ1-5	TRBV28	TGTGCCAGCAGCTCCATGATGGATCCTAGGGGCAATCAGCCCCAGCATTTT	CASSSMMDPRGNQPQHF
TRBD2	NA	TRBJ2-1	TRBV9	TGTGCCAGCAGCCCCAGCCCGCCTAGCGGGGCCTACAATGAGCAGTTCTTC	CASSPSPPSGAYNEQFF
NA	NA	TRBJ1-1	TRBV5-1	TGCGCCAGCAGCTTTTCATCCGGAGGTACTGAAGCTTTCTTT	CASSFSSGGTEAFF
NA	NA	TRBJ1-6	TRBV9	TGTGCCAGCAGCGTAGCAGGGCCCCATAATTCACCCCTCCACTTT	CASSVAGPHNSPLHF
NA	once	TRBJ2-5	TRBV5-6	TGTGCCAGCAGCTTGGACGAACAAGAGACCCAGTACTTC	CASSLDEQETQYF
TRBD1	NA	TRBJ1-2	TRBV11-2	TGTGCCAGCAGCCTAAAGACAGGGGTGGATAACTATGGCTACACCTTC	CASSLKTGVDNYGYTF
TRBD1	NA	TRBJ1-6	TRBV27	TGTGCCAGCAGCTCGGGACAGGGACATTCACCCCTCCACTTT	CASSSGQGHSPLHF
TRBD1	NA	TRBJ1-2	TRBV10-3	TGTGCCATCAGCGACCCGACAGGGGGAGACTATGGCTACACCTTC	CAISDPTGGDYGYTF
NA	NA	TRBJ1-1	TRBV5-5	TGTGCCAGCAGCCGCACAGGCTTGAACACTGAAGCTTTCTTT	CASSRTGLNTEAFF
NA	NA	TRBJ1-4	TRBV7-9	TGTGCCAGCAGCTTAGCGGAGGCAGGGAAGGGTGAAAAACTGTTTTTT	CASSLAEAGKGEKLFF
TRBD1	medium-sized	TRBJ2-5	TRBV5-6	TGTGCCAGCAGCTATAGGACAGGGGCCGCGCAGTGGGGGGAGACCCAGTACTTC	CASSYRTGAAQWGETQYF
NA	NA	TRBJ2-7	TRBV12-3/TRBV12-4	TGTGCCAGCAGTCTGGGGAGCTACGAGCAGTACTTC	CASSLGSYEQYF
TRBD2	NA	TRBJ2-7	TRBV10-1	TGCGCCAGCTCTAGCGGGGGCAACAAAAACGAGCAGTACTTC	CASSSGGNKNEQYF
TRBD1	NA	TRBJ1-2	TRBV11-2	TGTGCCAGCAGCACCGGACAGGCATCCTATGGCTACACCTTC	CASSTGQASYGYTF
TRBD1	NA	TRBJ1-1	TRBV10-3	TGTGCCATCAGTGATACAGGGGGCCACACTGAAGCTTTCTTT	CAISDTGGHTEAFF
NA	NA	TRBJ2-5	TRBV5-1	TGCGCCAGCAGCTTGGGGCTAGTGGACCCGGAGACCCAGTACTTC	CASSLGLVDPETQYF
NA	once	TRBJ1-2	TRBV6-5	TGTGCCAGCAGTTACTCTAGGGACACAGGCTATGGCTACACCTTC	CASSYSRDTGYGYTF
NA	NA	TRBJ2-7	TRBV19	TGTGCCAGTACCCCCGAAGGGTGGGGGAACGAGCAGTACTTC	CASTPEGWGNEQYF
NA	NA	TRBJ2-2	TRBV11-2	TGTGCCAGCAGCCCAGGAGGGGGTCAGGCGGGACCAAACACCGGGGAGCTGTTTTTT	CASSPGGGQAGPNTGELFF
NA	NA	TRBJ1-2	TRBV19	TGTGCCAGTAGAGAGACGGGGCCCTATGGCTACACCTTC	CASRETGPYGYTF
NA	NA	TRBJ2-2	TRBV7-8	TGTGCCAGCAGCTTAGGCTCACCACCCGGGGAGCTGTTTTTT	CASSLGSPPGELFF
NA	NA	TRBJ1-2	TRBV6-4	TGTGCCAGCAGCCCAACGACAGGCTTAGGAAACTATGGCTACACCTTC	CASSPTTGLGNYGYTF
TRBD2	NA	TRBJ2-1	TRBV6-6	TGTGCCAGCAGTTATGGGAATGGGGGGGATGAGCAGTTCTTC	CASSYGNGGDEQFF
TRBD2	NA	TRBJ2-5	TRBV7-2	TGTGCCAGCAGCACCCAGGCGGGGGGTTTGGAGACCCAGTACTTC	CASSTQAGGLETQYF
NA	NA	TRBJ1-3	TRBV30	TGTGCCTGGAGCCGATTCGGAAACACCATATATTTT	CAWSRFGNTIYF
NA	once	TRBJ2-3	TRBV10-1	TGCGCCATCTATGCAACTTCGGATACGCAGTATTTT	CAIYATSDTQYF
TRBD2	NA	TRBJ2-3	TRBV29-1	TGCAGCGTTGACGGAGCGGGAGGGGGCACAGATACGCAGTATTTT	CSVDGAGGGTDTQYF